These T cell receptor beta chains were read from a single sample in a study of OX40 agonist ivuxolimab in advanced cancers. Assay used: immunoSEQ multiplex PCR; TCRdb lists only in-frame clones, some missing. The data show about 69,000 clones, nearly 90% seen once. The sample consisted of CD4+ or CD8+ T cells sorted from blood, taken in a trial of the OX40 agonist ivuxolimab. The receptors here all came from an adult with an advanced solid tumor such as melanoma, head and neck, liver or kidney cancer. Both conserved end residues are part of each CDR3. D genes are given only for firm matches. Size values are once, few and many counts, or a class for expanded clones, and some rows have none.

v_call: TRBV19; d_call: -; j_call: TRBJ2-3; clone_size: -; cdr3_nt: TGTGCCAGTAACGACTGGACAGATACGCAGTATTTT; cdr3_aa: CASNDWTDTQYF
v_call: TRBV2; d_call: -; j_call: TRBJ2-7; clone_size: -; cdr3_nt: TGTGCCAGCAGTGATCAGCGGGCGTTCTCCTACGAGCAGTACTTC; cdr3_aa: CASSDQRAFSYEQYF
v_call: TRBV5-4; d_call: TRBD2; j_call: TRBJ2-7; clone_size: -; cdr3_nt: TGTGCCAGCAGCTTAGGACTAGCGGGCTCCTACGAGCAGTACTTC; cdr3_aa: CASSLGLAGSYEQYF
v_call: TRBV6-4; d_call: -; j_call: TRBJ2-3; clone_size: once; cdr3_nt: TGTGCCAGCAGTGAGGGAGATACGCAGTATTTT; cdr3_aa: CASSEGDTQYF
v_call: TRBV2; d_call: -; j_call: TRBJ1-2; clone_size: -; cdr3_nt: TGTGCCAGCAGTGGAGGACTGTCCTATGGCTACACCTTC; cdr3_aa: CASSGGLSYGYTF
v_call: TRBV28; d_call: -; j_call: TRBJ1-3; clone_size: -; cdr3_nt: TGTGCCAGCAGCTCCGGGACACGGAGTGGAAACACCATATATTTT; cdr3_aa: CASSSGTRSGNTIYF
v_call: TRBV6-5; d_call: TRBD1; j_call: TRBJ1-6; clone_size: -; cdr3_nt: TGTGCCAGCAGGGAGGGACAGGGGAAAAATTCACCCCTCCACTTT; cdr3_aa: CASREGQGKNSPLHF
v_call: TRBV6-5; d_call: -; j_call: TRBJ1-5; clone_size: -; cdr3_nt: TGTGCCAGCAGGCCTATACAGGGCAATCAGCCCCAGCATTTT; cdr3_aa: CASRPIQGNQPQHF
v_call: TRBV5-1; d_call: -; j_call: TRBJ1-6; clone_size: -; cdr3_nt: TGCGCCAGCAGCTTGGCCGGGCAGAATTCACCCCTCCACTTT; cdr3_aa: CASSLAGQNSPLHF
v_call: TRBV9; d_call: -; j_call: TRBJ2-7; clone_size: -; cdr3_nt: TGTGCCAGCAGCGTAGGATTGCGGGAAGGGGAAGAGCAGTACTTC; cdr3_aa: CASSVGLREGEEQYF
v_call: TRBV6-6; d_call: TRBD2; j_call: TRBJ2-2; clone_size: -; cdr3_nt: TGTGCCAGCAGTTACACGACTAGCGGGAGAGTCGGGGAGCTGTTTTTT; cdr3_aa: CASSYTTSGRVGELFF